This passage covers 6 T cell receptor beta chains from one sample sequenced in a study of metastatic and nonmetastatic thyroid tumors. No patient received treatment before thyroid surgery. TCRdb redid the clone calls on the PCR reads using MiXCR. The repertoire holds 15,000 to 20,000 clones, with roughly 31% as singletons. Sequenced sample: blood. The receptors originated from a female donor with papillary thyroid cancer or a benign thyroid nodule (not recorded which). Some clones in this sample may be carry-over from other donors' samples.

The chain employs TRBV20-1 and TRBJ2-1, with D possibly TRBD2 on 5 matching bases. The CDR3 length is 16 residues. Germline loops: CDR1 DFQATT, CDR2 SNEGSKA (reference sequence). V was cut by 0 bases and J by 3 bases, with 15 bases left in between. CDR3 DNA: TGCAGTGCTAGAGATACTACCGGGAACAGCTACAATGAGCAGTTCTTC. Protein sequence: CSARDTTGNSYNEQFF.

This clone has at least ten counts. The genes are TRBV4-3 and TRBJ2-1; TRBD1 aligns across 11 bases. Germline lookup yields CDR1 LGHNA and CDR2 YSLEER. The CDR3 length is 16 residues. Losses at the gene ends were 0 bases for V and 3 bases for J; bases not matched to a gene: 1. The CDR3 nucleotides are TGCGCCAGCAGCCAAGATGGGACAGGGGGCTACAATGAGCAGTTCTTC. It codes for CASSQDGTGGYNEQFF.

This clone was found once. V gene TRBV20-1 combines with J gene TRBJ2-1; D ambiguous. Germline lookup yields CDR1 DFQATT and CDR2 SNEGSKA (reference sequence). V lost 0 bases, J lost 0 bases, and 21 bases lay in between. The CDR3 contains 19 residues. The CDR3 DNA reads as TGCAGTGCTAGAGATATATTTAAGGAATCTTCGAGCTCCTACAATGAGCAGTTCTTC. Translation: CSARDIFKESSSSYNEQFF.

This clone is deemed medium-sized. The chain combines TRBV7-8 with TRBJ2-1; TRBD2 matches at 7 bases. Germline trimming cut 5 bases from V and 3 bases from J; bases unmatched to any gene: 10. Germline lookup yields CDR1 SGHVS and CDR2 FQNEAQ. The CDR3 totals 16 residues. CDR3 residues: CASSPFRGVIYNEQFF. The CDR3 DNA is TGTGCCAGCAGCCCATTCCGGGGGGTCATCTACAATGAGCAGTTCTTC.

This clone came up once. The chain combines TRBV20-1 with TRBJ1-1; a weak D match, TRBD1 (6 bases). This CDR3 has 14 residues. Per germline, CDR1 DFQATT and CDR2 SNEGSKA (reference sequence). Trimming removed 1 base from V and 6 bases from J, with 15 bases in between. The CDR3 DNA reads TGCAGTGCTAGAGTTAGCGGGACATTCGCTGAAGCTTTCTTT. Amino acids: CSARVSGTFAEAFF.

At least ten counts were recorded for this clone. V is TRBV24-1 and J is TRBJ1-1; the D is unclear. V gave up 5 bases and J gave up 11 bases, with 8 bases separating them. The germline V gene has CDR1 KGHDR and CDR2 SFDVKD. This CDR3 is built from 10 residues. CDR3 in DNA: TGTGCCACCAGTGTTGGGGAGGCTTTCTTT. Translating gives CATSVGEAFF.